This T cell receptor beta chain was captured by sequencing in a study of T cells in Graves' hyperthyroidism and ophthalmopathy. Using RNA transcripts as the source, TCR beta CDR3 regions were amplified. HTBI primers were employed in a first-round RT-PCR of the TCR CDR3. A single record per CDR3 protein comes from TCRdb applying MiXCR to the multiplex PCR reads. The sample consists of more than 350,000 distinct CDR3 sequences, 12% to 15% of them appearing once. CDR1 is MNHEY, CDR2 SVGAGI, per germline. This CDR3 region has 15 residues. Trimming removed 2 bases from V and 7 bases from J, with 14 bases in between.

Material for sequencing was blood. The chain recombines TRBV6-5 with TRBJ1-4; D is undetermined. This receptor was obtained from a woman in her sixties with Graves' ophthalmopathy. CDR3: CASSYLFPASEKLFF. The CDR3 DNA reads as TGTGCCAGCAGTTACCTCTTCCCAGCGAGTGAAAAACTGTTTTTT.